The 29 T cell receptor beta chains below all came from one sample that was sequenced in a study of T cells after posttransplantation cyclophosphamide. Repertoires were generated with immunoSEQ multiplex PCR, while TCRdb's copy carries only in-frame clones and drops some. The table has 10,000 or so clones, roughly 89% seen once. Sequenced: memory CD4+ T cells sorted from PBMCs. These receptors came from a woman in her sixties or seventies in good health, CMV-negative, and a related stem cell transplant donor.

The V call is TRBV7-2, the J call TRBJ1-3; D gene uncertain. Germline CDR1 SGHTA, CDR2 FQGNSA. V lost 5 bases and J 0 bases, leaving 11 bases between the germline ends. CDR3 length: 15 residues. CDR3 sequence reads: CASSPSGNSGNTIYF. In nucleotides, the CDR3 is TGTGCCAGCAGCCCCTCCGGGAACTCTGGAAACACCATATATTTT.

The chain links TRBV19 to TRBJ1-2, with TRBD1 as a possible D gene (5 bases). CDR1 and CDR2 from the germline V gene are LNHDA and SQIVND (reference sequence). Deletions cut 3 bases from V and 5 bases from J, with 16 bases between. The CDR3 covers 15 residues. CDR3 sequence (DNA): TGTGCCAGTAGTATGTTCCTGGAGACAGATTATGGCTACACCTTC. Translation: CASSMFLETDYGYTF.

The J gene is TRBJ2-5, the V gene TRBV7-8; a possible D gene is TRBD2 (5 bases). This CDR3 region has 13 residues. CDR1 and CDR2 (germline): SGHVS, FQNEAQ. The V and J ends lost 0 bases and 5 bases respectively, with 7 bases between them. The CDR3 loop is CASSLAGAETQYF. The CDR3 nucleotides are TGTGCCAGCAGCTTAGCGGGAGCGGAGACCCAGTACTTC.

This chain connects TRBV10-3 to TRBJ1-5, with 8 nucleotides matching TRBD1. With 4 bases clipped from V and 4 bases from J, the junction kept 3 bases outside the gene matches. Per germline, CDR1 ENHRY and CDR2 SYGVKD. The CDR3 has 14 amino acids. The CDR3 nucleotides are TGTGCCATCAGTGGGGGACAGGTAAATCAGCCCCAGCATTTT. Its translation is CAISGGQVNQPQHF.

The chain carries TRBV19 and TRBJ1-5, with 7 nucleotides matching TRBD1. CDR3 size: 16 residues. Germline V lookup: CDR1 LNHDA, CDR2 SQIVND (reference sequence). Losses at the gene ends were 3 bases for V and 0 bases for J; bases not matched to a gene: 5. Written as DNA, the CDR3 is TGTGCCAGTAGTATCGGGACAGCTTATAGCAATCAGCCCCAGCATTTT. Translation gives CASSIGTAYSNQPQHF.

The V gene is TRBV5-1, the J gene TRBJ1-2; 8 bases map to TRBD1. The germline V gene has CDR1 SGHRS and CDR2 YFSETQ. This CDR3 has 19 residues. V trimming: 3 bases; J trimming: 0 bases; junction bases outside the gene matches: 16. CDR3 nucleotides: TGCGCCAGCAGCTGGGACCCCATGGCAGGGGGCGCATCTAACTATGGCTACACCTTC. This gives the protein CASSWDPMAGGASNYGYTF.

This clone was detected only a few times. The chain links TRBV7-2 to TRBJ2-3, with D possibly TRBD2 on 5 matching bases. The CDR3 extends over 16 amino acids. V was trimmed by 5 bases and J by 0 bases, leaving 15 bases between them. Per the germline V gene, CDR1 is SGHTA and CDR2 is FQGNSA. In DNA, the CDR3 is TGTGCCAGCAGCCTCTTGGCGGGCGCTAGCACAGATACGCAGTATTTT. Its translation: CASSLLAGASTDTQYF.

The chain recombines TRBV20-1 with TRBJ2-1; the D is unclear. The CDR3 runs to 11 residues. Germline V gene lookup returns CDR1 DFQATT and CDR2 SNEGSKA (reference sequence). Between the trimmed V and J ends, which lost 3 bases and 7 bases, there was a span of 7 bases. The CDR3 DNA reads as TGCAGTGCTAGTGTCCCGAATGAGCAGTTCTTC. Amino acids: CSASVPNEQFF.

V is TRBV5-4 and J is TRBJ2-1, with 9 bases that match TRBD2. The germline V gene has CDR1 SGHNT and CDR2 YYREEE (reference sequence). Unmatched junction bases numbered 2, after V lost 0 bases and J lost 4 bases. The CDR3 loop spans 15 amino acids. This CDR3 is CASSLDSGRYNEQFF. The CDR3 DNA follows: TGTGCCAGCAGCTTGGATAGCGGGAGATACAATGAGCAGTTCTTC.

With regard to this clone: At one end, the junction sequence differs from germline, possibly due to a read error. The V and J genes are TRBV28 and TRBJ2-1; 8 bases map to TRBD1. The germline CDR1 and CDR2 sequences are MDHEN and SYDVKM. The CDR3 extends over 14 amino acids. The CDR3 protein is CASSGTGDYNGQFF. The CDR3 coding sequence is TGTGCCAGCAGTGGGACAGGAGACTACAATGGGCAGTTCTTC.

This rearrangement joins TRBV7-9 to TRBJ2-7, with TRBD2 matching over 8 bases. The CDR3 extends over 12 amino acids. Trimming took 3 bases from V and 6 from J; bases not matched to a gene: 1. Germline values: CDR1 SEHNR, CDR2 FQNEAQ (reference sequence). CDR3 sequence: CASSFGGAEQYV. In nucleotides, the CDR3 is TGTGCCAGCAGCTTCGGGGGGGCCGAGCAGTACGTC.

The chain is built from TRBV19 and TRBJ1-3; maybe TRBD1 (5 bases). This CDR3 spans 16 amino acids. The V gene's germline CDR1 is LNHDA and CDR2 SQIVND (reference sequence). V dropped 4 bases and J dropped 0 bases, with 13 bases sitting between them. CDR3 nucleotides: TGTGCCAGTAGTAGGGGACTTCCAGACTCTGGAAACACCATATATTTT. Its translation is CASSRGLPDSGNTIYF.

Concerning this clone: Other DNA sequences in this sample translate to the same CDR3. The rearrangement links TRBV6-1 to TRBJ1-2; tentative D call: TRBD1 (6 bases). Germline loops: CDR1 MNHNS, CDR2 SASEGT. V was cut by 7 bases and J by 1 base, with 7 bases left in between. There are 12 residues in the CDR3. CDR3 sequence (DNA): TGTGCCAGCAAGGGGGATAACTATGGCTACACCTTC. Translating gives CASKGDNYGYTF.

A single count supports this clone. The genes are TRBV5-1 and TRBJ2-5; no definite D call. Deletions cut 4 bases from V and 2 bases from J, with 12 bases between. In germline, CDR1 is SGHRS, CDR2 YFSETQ. The CDR3 has 14 amino acids. In DNA, the CDR3 is TGCGCCAGCAGCCAGCAGGCCTCTCAAGAGACCCAGTACTTC. It yields the protein CASSQQASQETQYF.

This chain joins TRBV29-1 and TRBJ1-1; TRBD1 matches at 8 bases. V lost 4 bases and J lost 0; bases outside the gene matches: 10. Germline loops: CDR1 SQVTM, CDR2 ANQGSEA. There are 16 residues in the CDR3. In DNA, the CDR3 is TGCAGCGTTGCTCTTAGGACAGGGAGTATGAACACTGAAGCTTTCTTT. Its protein product is CSVALRTGSMNTEAFF.

This sequence joins TRBV6-1 and TRBJ1-1; 7 nucleotides line up with TRBD1. J was trimmed by 2 bases and V by 5 bases; bases with no gene match: 5. The CDR3 extends over 14 amino acids. CDR1 and CDR2 (germline): MNHNS, SASEGT. CDR3 DNA: TGTGCCAGCAGTCCAAGGACAGGTAACACTGAAGCTTTCTTT. Its translation: CASSPRTGNTEAFF.

The CDR3 region has the DNA TGTGCCAGCAGCGTACAGGGGGCATATGGCTACACCTTC. Amino acids: CASSVQGAYGYTF. The chain has TRBV5-4 and TRBJ1-2; 9 bases match TRBD1. The CDR3 consists of 13 residues. Germline V gene sequence: CDR1 SGHNT, CDR2 YYREEE (reference sequence). The ends lost 4 bases at V and 5 bases at J; junction bases unmatched: 3.

The table lists this clone with a count of one. The chain has TRBV7-9 and TRBJ2-5; 7 nucleotides match TRBD2. Trimming removed 5 bases from V and 5 bases from J; junction bases left unmatched: 11. The length of the CDR3 is 15 residues. Per germline, CDR1 SEHNR and CDR2 FQNEAQ (reference sequence). The CDR3 nucleotides are TGTGCCAGCAGCCACCTGGGGGGGGGACGCGAGACCCAGTACTTC. Its protein is CASSHLGGGRETQYF.

The V and J genes are TRBV5-6 and TRBJ1-5; the D gene is possibly TRBD1 (6 bases). The CDR3 spans 15 residues. V was pared by 4 bases and J by 7 bases, with 18 bases between. The V gene's germline CDR1 is SGHDT and CDR2 YYEEEE. The CDR3 nucleotides are TGTGCCAGCAGCAACGGACAGTTGGAAGGACAGCCCCAGCATTTT. The encoded protein is CASSNGQLEGQPQHF.

The CDR3 DNA reads as TGCGCCAGCAGCGAGGGACAGGGGAGCGCTGAAGCTTTCTTT. Amino acids: CASSEGQGSAEAFF. The chain combines TRBV5-1 with TRBJ1-1; TRBD1 matches 10 bases. The CDR3 length is 14 residues. J gave up 6 bases and V 4 bases, and 6 bases lay outside the gene matches. The germline CDR1 and CDR2 sequences are SGHRS and YFSETQ.

The sample holds a few counts of this clone. The V gene is TRBV4-1, the J gene TRBJ1-2; 7 positions match TRBD1. From germline, CDR1 is MGHRA and CDR2 YSYEKL. The CDR3 totals 16 residues. The J segment lost 3 bases and the V segment lost 0 bases, leaving 7 bases of the junction unmatched. The CDR3 sequence: CASSQDRGQTYYGYTF. The CDR3 coding sequence is TGCGCCAGCAGCCAAGATCGGGGACAGACTTACTATGGCTACACCTTC.

The V and J genes are TRBV28 and TRBJ2-2, with TRBD2 matching 8 bases. Germline CDR1 MDHEN, CDR2 SYDVKM. The trim removed 1 base at V and 0 bases at J, leaving 4 bases unmatched. The CDR3 spans 17 residues. The CDR3 coding sequence is TGTGCCAGCAGTTTATTCACGGGACTAGCGAACACCGGGGAGCTGTTTTTT. It yields the protein CASSLFTGLANTGELFF.

The rearrangement uses TRBV4-2 and TRBJ2-5, with 10 bases identical to TRBD2. Germline trimming cut 5 bases from V and 2 bases from J; bases unmatched to any gene: 5. The CDR3 is 15 residues long. Looked up from germline, CDR1 is LGHNA and CDR2 is YNFKEQ. CDR3: CASSSGTSAQETQYF. CDR3 DNA sequence: TGTGCCAGCAGCTCCGGGACTAGCGCTCAAGAGACCCAGTACTTC.

The V call is TRBV6-6, the J call TRBJ2-2, with 7 bases lining up with TRBD2. This CDR3 contains 15 residues. J was trimmed by 0 bases and V by 6 bases; bases with no gene match: 4. Looked up from germline, CDR1 is MNHNY and CDR2 is SVGAGI (reference sequence). CDR3 residues: CASRKAGTNTGELFF. DNA for the CDR3: TGTGCCAGCAGAAAAGCGGGGACGAACACCGGGGAGCTGTTTTTT.

This rearrangement joins TRBV5-5 to TRBJ2-5; TRBD2 matches at 13 bases. CDR1 and CDR2 from the germline V gene are SGHKS and YYEKEE (reference sequence). V gave up 4 bases and J gave up 7 bases; unmatched junction bases: 7. The CDR3 sequence is 15 residues long. As DNA, the CDR3 is TGTGCCAGCAGCACGGGGACTAGCGGGACGGGGACCCAGTACTTC. Its protein product is CASSTGTSGTGTQYF.

The chain joins TRBV11-2 to TRBJ2-5; D remains unclear. V was cut by 2 bases and J by 4 bases, with 11 bases left in between. CDR1 and CDR2 from the germline V gene are SGHAT and FQNNGV. This CDR3 has 14 residues. The CDR3 spells CASSLSTGAETQYF. CDR3 nucleotides: TGTGCCAGCAGCTTAAGTACCGGAGCAGAGACCCAGTACTTC.

This chain connects TRBV11-2 to TRBJ2-7; 7 nucleotides agree with TRBD1. Looked up from germline, CDR1 is SGHAT and CDR2 is FQNNGV. The CDR3 runs 14 residues. The trim removed 4 bases at V and 1 base at J, leaving 4 bases unmatched. CDR3 sequence (DNA): TGTGCCAGCAGCTCGGACAGGACATCCTACGAGCAGTACGTC. Its translation is CASSSDRTSYEQYV.

Here the CDR3 reads CASSLDRRPYEKLFF. The CDR3 DNA sequence: TGTGCCAGCAGCCTTGACAGGCGGCCGTATGAAAAACTGTTTTTT. This chain joins TRBV7-2 and TRBJ1-4; tentatively, D is TRBD1 (6 bases). CDR3 length equals 15 residues. Germline V lookup: CDR1 SGHTA, CDR2 FQGNSA. V shed 5 bases and J shed 6 bases, with 16 bases lying between them.

The chain links TRBV6-5 to TRBJ2-7; D perhaps matches TRBD2 (6 bases). V was trimmed by 2 bases and J by 3 bases, leaving 8 bases between them. The CDR3 totals 13 residues. CDR1 and CDR2 from the germline V gene are MNHEY and SVGAGI. The CDR3 spells CASSYGGIYEQYF. The CDR3 bases are TGTGCCAGCAGTTACGGGGGGATCTACGAGCAGTACTTC.